Listed below are T cell receptor beta chains from one sample, sequenced in a study of tumor-infiltrating lymphocytes in primary liver carcinoma. Using its own MiXCR run on the multiplex PCR reads, TCRdb lists one record per CDR3 protein. The data hold about 320,000 distinct CDR3 sequences, with roughly two thirds observed a single time. Sequencing used peripheral blood. The source is a man in his forties with primary liver carcinoma and hepatitis B virus infection. CDR3s include the opening cysteine and the closing phenylalanine or tryptophan. D genes are given only for firm matches. Expanded clones get a size class; other rows say once, few or many, or leave the size out.

>TRBV12-3/TRBV12-4|NA|TRBJ2-5|few
TGTGCCAGCAGTCCCTTCGAGTCCAAAGAGACCCAGTACTTC
CASSPFESKETQYF
>TRBV10-2|NA|TRBJ2-3|NA
TGCGCCAGCAGTCCCAGGTCCCCCACAGATACGCAGTATTTT
CASSPRSPTDTQYF
>TRBV11-3|NA|TRBJ1-6|NA
TGTGCCAGCAGTCCTGAGGGGGAAGTACACTCCTACAATTCACCCTTCCACTTT
CASSPEGEVHSYNSPFHF
>TRBV10-3|NA|TRBJ2-1|NA
TGTGCCACCAGAGAGTCGCAGGGAACCCATGAGCAGTTCTTC
CATRESQGTHEQFF
>TRBV6-1|NA|TRBJ2-5|NA
TGCGCCAACAGTAATTCCGGGACAAAAGAGATCCAGTATTTC
CANSNSGTKEIQYF
>TRBV11-2|NA|TRBJ2-5|NA
TGTACCAGCGGCTTAGAATTAGCAGGATGGGAGACCCAGTACTTC
CTSGLELAGWETQYF
>TRBV5-6|NA|TRBJ1-1|NA
TGTACCAGCAGCTTGGGTCCCCCGTTTTACACTGAAGCTTTCTTT
CTSSLGPPFYTEAFF
>TRBV2|NA|TRBJ2-7|NA
TGTGCCAGCAGCCCAAAGGCTGGGCAGCACTTC
CASSPKAGQHF
>TRBV6-1|NA|TRBJ1-2|NA
TGTGCCAGCACTCCATCCGGGACGGCTTATAGCTACACCTTC
CASTPSGTAYSYTF
>TRBV5-1|NA|TRBJ2-3|many
TGCGCCAGCAGCTTGGACGGGAGTACGACAGATACGCAGTATTTT
CASSLDGSTTDTQYF
>TRBV4-2|TRBD1|TRBJ2-7|many
TGTGCCAGCAGCCCGGCCGGGACAGGGACCTACGAGCAGTACTTC
CASSPAGTGTYEQYF
>TRBV6-1|TRBD1|TRBJ2-2|NA
TGTGCCGGTAGTTACCGGGACAGAAGCTCGAACACCGGGGAGCTGTTTTTT
CAGSYRDRSSNTGELFF
>TRBV11-1|NA|TRBJ2-7|NA
TGTGTCAGCAGCCTCTCGTATGAGCAGTACTTC
CVSSLSYEQYF
>TRBV12-3/TRBV12-4|NA|TRBJ2-7|NA
TGTTCCAGCAGTCGGACCCAACCGGGCGAGCAGTACTTC
CSSSRTQPGEQYF